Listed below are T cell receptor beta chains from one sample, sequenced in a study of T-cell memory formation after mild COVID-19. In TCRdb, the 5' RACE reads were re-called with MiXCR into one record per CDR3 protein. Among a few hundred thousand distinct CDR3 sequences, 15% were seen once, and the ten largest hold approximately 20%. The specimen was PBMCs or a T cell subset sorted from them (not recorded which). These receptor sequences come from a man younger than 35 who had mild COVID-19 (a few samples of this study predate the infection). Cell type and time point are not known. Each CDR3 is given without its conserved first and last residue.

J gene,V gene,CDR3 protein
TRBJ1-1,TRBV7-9,ASSMGQGLDTEDF
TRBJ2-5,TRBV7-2,ASSLVAPGGRETQY
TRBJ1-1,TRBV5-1,ASMHGVEAF
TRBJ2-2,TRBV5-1,ASSLDRVGNTGELF
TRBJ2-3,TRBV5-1,ASSFRDSHTDTQY
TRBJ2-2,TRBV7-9,ASSFNRVNTGELF
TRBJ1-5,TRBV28,ASSHGQLRDQPQH
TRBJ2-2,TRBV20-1,SARTTKLPGELF
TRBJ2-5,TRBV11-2,ASSLDRGAFQETQY
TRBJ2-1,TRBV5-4,ASVGGGSSYNEQF
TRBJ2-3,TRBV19,ASTTLTSTDTQY
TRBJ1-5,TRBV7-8,ASYQEGGTGLNQPQH
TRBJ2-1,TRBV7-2,ASSYRAPFSGNEQF
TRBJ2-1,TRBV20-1,SARDKARGGPDEQF
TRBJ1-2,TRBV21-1,ASRRSRTNYGYT
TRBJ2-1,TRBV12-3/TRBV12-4,ASSRNEQF
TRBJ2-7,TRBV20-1,SARTGSEQY
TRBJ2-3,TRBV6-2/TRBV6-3,ASGLAGADTQY
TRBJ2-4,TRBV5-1,ASSLGQNKNIQY
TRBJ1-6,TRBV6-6,ASNLDRGRGSPLH
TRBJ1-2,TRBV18,ASSPPWSSNYGYT
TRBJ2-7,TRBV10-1,ASSERTGGNEQY
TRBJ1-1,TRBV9,ASSVGDRATEAF
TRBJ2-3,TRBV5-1,ASSLDYSDTQY
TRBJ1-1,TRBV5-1,ASSPGRGDTEAF
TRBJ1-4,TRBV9,ASSPEGQEGRKLF
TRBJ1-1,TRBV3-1,ASSPLLQSSEAF
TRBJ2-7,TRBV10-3,AISESSYEQY
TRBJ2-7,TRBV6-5,ASSYRDGSYEQY
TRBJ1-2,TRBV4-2,ASSQVAEVYGYT
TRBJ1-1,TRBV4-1,ASSLRPETEAF
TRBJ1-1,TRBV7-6,ASSFSVGYTEAF
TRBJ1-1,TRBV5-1,ASSPAEGTGDGTEAF
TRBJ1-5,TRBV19,ASSTWNRNQPQH
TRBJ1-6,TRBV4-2,ASSQDGRSSYNSPLH
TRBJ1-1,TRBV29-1,SVGPFQNTEAF
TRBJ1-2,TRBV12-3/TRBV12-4,ASRETGADYGYT
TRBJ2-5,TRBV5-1,ASSLSGGPQETQY
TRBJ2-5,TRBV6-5,ASRPPGLVKETQY
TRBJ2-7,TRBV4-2,ASSLERGSGVS
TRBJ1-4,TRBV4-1,ASSHRAGGNEKLF
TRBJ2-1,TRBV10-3,AISASGTSPSYNEQF
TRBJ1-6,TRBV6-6,ASSPTDRRNSPLH
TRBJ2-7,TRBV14,ASSPLTGTYEQY
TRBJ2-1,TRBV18,ASSNRRNYNEQF